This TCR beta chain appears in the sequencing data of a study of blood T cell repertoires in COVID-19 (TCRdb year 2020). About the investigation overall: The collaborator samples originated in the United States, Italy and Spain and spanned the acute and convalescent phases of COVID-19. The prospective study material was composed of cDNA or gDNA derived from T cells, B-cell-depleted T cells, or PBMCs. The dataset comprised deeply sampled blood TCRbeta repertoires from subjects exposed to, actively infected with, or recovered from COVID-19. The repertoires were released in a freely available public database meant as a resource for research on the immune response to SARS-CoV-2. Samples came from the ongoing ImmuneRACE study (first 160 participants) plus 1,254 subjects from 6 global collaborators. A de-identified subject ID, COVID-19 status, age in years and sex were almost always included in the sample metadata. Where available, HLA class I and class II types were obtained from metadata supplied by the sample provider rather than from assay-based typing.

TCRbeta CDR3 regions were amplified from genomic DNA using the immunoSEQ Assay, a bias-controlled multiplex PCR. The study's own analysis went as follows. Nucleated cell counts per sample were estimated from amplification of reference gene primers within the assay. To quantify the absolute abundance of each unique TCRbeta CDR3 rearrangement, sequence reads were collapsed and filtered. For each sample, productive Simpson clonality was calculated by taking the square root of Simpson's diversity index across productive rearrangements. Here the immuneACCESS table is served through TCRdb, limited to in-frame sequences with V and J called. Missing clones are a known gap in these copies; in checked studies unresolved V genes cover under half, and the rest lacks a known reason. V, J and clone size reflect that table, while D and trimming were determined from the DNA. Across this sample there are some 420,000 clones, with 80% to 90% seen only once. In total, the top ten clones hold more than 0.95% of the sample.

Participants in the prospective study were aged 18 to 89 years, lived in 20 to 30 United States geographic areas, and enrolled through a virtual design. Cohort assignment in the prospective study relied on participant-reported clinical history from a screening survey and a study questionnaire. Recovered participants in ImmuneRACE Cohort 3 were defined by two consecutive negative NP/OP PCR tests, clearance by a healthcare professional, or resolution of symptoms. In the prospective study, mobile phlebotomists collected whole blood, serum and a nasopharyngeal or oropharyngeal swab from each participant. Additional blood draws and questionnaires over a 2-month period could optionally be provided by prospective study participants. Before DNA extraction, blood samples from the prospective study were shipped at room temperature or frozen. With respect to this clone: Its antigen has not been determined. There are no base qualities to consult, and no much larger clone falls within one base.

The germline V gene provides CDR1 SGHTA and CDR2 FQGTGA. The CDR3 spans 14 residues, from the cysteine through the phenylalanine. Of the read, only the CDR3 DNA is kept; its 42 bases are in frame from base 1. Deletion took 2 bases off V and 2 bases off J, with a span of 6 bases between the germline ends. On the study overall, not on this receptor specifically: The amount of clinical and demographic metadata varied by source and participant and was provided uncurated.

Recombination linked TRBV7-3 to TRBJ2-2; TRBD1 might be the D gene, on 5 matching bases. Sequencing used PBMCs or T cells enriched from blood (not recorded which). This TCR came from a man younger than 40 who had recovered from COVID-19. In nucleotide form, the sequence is TGTGCCAGCAGCTTACAGGGCAACACCGGGGAGCTGTTTTTT. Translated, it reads CASSLQGNTGELFF.